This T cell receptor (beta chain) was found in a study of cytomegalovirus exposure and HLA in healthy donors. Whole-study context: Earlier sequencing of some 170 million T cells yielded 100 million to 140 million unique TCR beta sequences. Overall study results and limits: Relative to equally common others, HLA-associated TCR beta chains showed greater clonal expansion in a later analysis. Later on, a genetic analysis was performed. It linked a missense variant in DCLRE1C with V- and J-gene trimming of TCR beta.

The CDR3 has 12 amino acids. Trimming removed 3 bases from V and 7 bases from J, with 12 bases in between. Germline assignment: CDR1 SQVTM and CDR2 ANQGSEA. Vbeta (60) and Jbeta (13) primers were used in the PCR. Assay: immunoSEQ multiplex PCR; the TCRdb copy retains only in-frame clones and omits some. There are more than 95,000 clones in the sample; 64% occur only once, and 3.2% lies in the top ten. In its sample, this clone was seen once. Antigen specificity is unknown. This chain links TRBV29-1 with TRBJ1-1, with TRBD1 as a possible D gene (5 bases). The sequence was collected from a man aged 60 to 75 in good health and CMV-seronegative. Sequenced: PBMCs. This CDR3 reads CSVDFQGIEAFF. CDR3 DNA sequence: TGCAGCGTTGATTTCCAGGGAATTGAAGCTTTCTTT.